A single sample gave rise to the 19 T cell receptor beta chains below, sequenced in a study of blood T cell repertoires in COVID-19 (dated by TCRdb to 2018 to 2021). Library preparation employed the immunoSEQ multiplex PCR assay. Entries here come from immuneACCESS through TCRdb and include only in-frame sequences with V and J called. Some clones fail to appear in such tables; in the studies checked, an unresolved V gene covers under half of the shortfall, and the cause of the remainder is unknown. This sample holds roughly 250,000 clones; approximately 83% were observed only once. The top ten clonotypes cover under 2.5% of the sample. Sequenced sample: PBMCs or T cells enriched from blood (not recorded which). The receptors originated from a woman in her 50s who had recovered from COVID-19.

J is TRBJ2-2 and V is TRBV10-2, with TRBD2 identical over 12 bases. Unmatched junction bases numbered 0, after V lost 6 bases and J lost 4 bases. Germline-derived CDR1 and CDR2 are WSHSY and SAAADI. The CDR3 loop spans 14 amino acids. The CDR3 reads CASRTSGGTGELFF. CDR3 bases: TGCGCCAGCAGGACTAGCGGGGGCACCGGGGAGCTGTTTTTT.

In this sample, this clone turned up a few times. V usage is TRBV27 and J usage is TRBJ1-6; weak D call: TRBD1 (6 bases). The germline V and J ends were trimmed by 6 bases and 7 bases, with 16 bases remaining between them. This CDR3 comprises 15 residues. The germline gives CDR1 MNHEY, CDR2 SMNVEV (reference sequence). The DNA of the CDR3 is TGTGCCAGCAGCCCCGGGGGGGCGGCAAATTCACCCCTCCACTTT. It specifies CASSPGGAANSPLHF.

J is TRBJ2-7 and V is TRBV2; possibly TRBD1 for D (5 bases). Germline V gene data show CDR1 as SNHLY and CDR2 as FYNNEI. Trimming stripped 8 bases from V and 2 bases from J, with 10 bases between. The CDR3 extends over 12 amino acids. The CDR3 spells CASSSQAYEQYF. CDR3 nucleotides: TGTGCCAGCTCTTCACAGGCCTACGAGCAGTACTTC.

The chain couples TRBV27 to TRBJ2-1; 16 nucleotides line up with TRBD2. Germline V gives CDR1 MNHEY, CDR2 SMNVEV (reference sequence). The V gene end was trimmed by 4 bases and the J gene end by 3 bases; junction bases not matched to a gene: 9. The CDR3 consists of 19 residues. The CDR3 loop is CASSSGLAGGPKFYNEQFF. The CDR3 nucleotides read TGTGCCAGCAGTTCGGGACTAGCGGGAGGGCCTAAGTTCTACAATGAGCAGTTCTTC.

The V and J genes are TRBV27 and TRBJ2-3; no clear D. V was trimmed by 5 bases and J by 5 bases, leaving 5 bases between them. The CDR3 is 11 residues long. Germline V gives CDR1 MNHEY, CDR2 SMNVEV (reference sequence). CDR3 region: CASSAKDTQYF. The CDR3 DNA reads as TGTGCCAGCAGTGCTAAAGATACGCAGTATTTT.

The chain has TRBV11-2 and TRBJ1-1; 7 nucleotides line up with TRBD1. There are 15 residues in the CDR3. CDR1 and CDR2 from the germline V gene are SGHAT and FQNNGV. The junction had 6 bases not matched to a gene; V was cut back by 4 bases and J by 1 base. Here the CDR3 reads CASSSGQVSNTEAFF. CDR3 DNA: TGTGCCAGCAGCTCAGGACAGGTATCGAACACTGAAGCTTTCTTT. Using reference TRBV11-2 and TRBJ1-1 for the parts outside the CDR3, the full variable domain is EAGVAQSPRYKIIEKRQSVAFWCNPISGHATLYWYQQILGQGPKLLIQFQNNGVVDDSQLPKDRFSAERLKGVDSTLKIQPAKLEDSAVYLCASSSGQVSNTEAFFGQGTRLTVV.

The rearrangement uses TRBV14 and TRBJ1-2; tentative D call: TRBD1 (6 bases). The CDR3 contains 16 residues. V lost 3 bases and J lost 4, with 18 bases in between. Germline lookup yields CDR1 SGHDN and CDR2 FVKESK. The CDR3 reads CASSHALGARSYGYTF. CDR3 DNA sequence: TGTGCCAGCAGCCACGCCCTGGGGGCCCGGAGCTATGGCTACACCTTC.

This clone occurred once. V usage is TRBV9 and J usage is TRBJ2-7; no clear D gene. The V end lost 4 bases, the J end lost 9 bases, and 11 bases lay between the germline ends. This CDR3 is 11 amino acids long. The germline V gene has CDR1 SGDLS and CDR2 YYNGEE. CDR3 DNA sequence: TGTGCCAGCAGCAGAGGCTTGGGGCAGTACTTC. It yields the protein CASSRGLGQYF. Supplemented by reference TRBV9 and TRBJ2-7, the full variable domain reads DSGVTQTPKHLITATGQRVTLRCSPRSGDLSVYWYQQSLDQGLQFLIQYYNGEERAKGNILERFSAQQFPDLHSELNLSSLELGDSALYFCASSRGLGQYFGPGTRLTVT.

The rearrangement uses TRBV28 and TRBJ1-3, with D possibly matching TRBD1 (6 bases). The length of the CDR3 is 15 residues. CDR1 and CDR2 from the germline V gene are MDHEN and SYDVKM. V lost 7 bases and J lost 1, with 14 bases in between. CDR3 region: CASNPLRGSGNTIYF. The CDR3 nucleotides read TGTGCCAGCAATCCACTCAGGGGTTCTGGAAACACCATATATTTT.

The chain employs TRBV5-1 and TRBJ2-2; D might be TRBD2 (7 bases). V lost 5 bases to trimming and J lost 7 bases, with 15 bases between them. The CDR3 has 14 residues. Germline assignment: CDR1 SGHRS and CDR2 YFSETQ. The CDR3 DNA reads as TGCGCCAGCAGTGAGGGAGCGGGACACGGGGAGCTGTTTTTT. Its protein is CASSEGAGHGELFF.

The chain couples TRBV5-1 to TRBJ2-2; TRBD1 agrees at 9 bases. V trimming: 6 bases; J trimming: 1 base; junction bases outside the gene matches: 7. Germline assignment: CDR1 SGHRS and CDR2 YFSETQ. The CDR3 is 16 amino acids. The CDR3 region is CASMIPGQGNTGELFF. The CDR3 DNA is TGCGCCAGCATGATACCGGGACAGGGGAACACCGGGGAGCTGTTTTTT.

The rearrangement links TRBV28 to TRBJ1-6, with TRBD1 matching over 7 bases. The CDR3 is 15 residues long. Germline CDR1 and CDR2: MDHEN and SYDVKM. V lost 6 bases to trimming and J lost 2 bases; unmatched junction nucleotides: 4. CDR3 nucleotide sequence: TGTGCCAGCAGATATGGACAGGCCTATAATTCACCCCTCCACTTT. Translation gives CASRYGQAYNSPLHF. Complete variable domain (other parts from reference TRBV28 and TRBJ1-6): DVKVTQSSRYLVKRTGEKVFLECVQDMDHENMFWYRQDPGLGLRLIYFSYDVKMKEKGDIPEGYSVSREKKERFSLILESASTNQTSMYLCASRYGQAYNSPLHFGNGTRLTVT.

This chain joins TRBV9 and TRBJ1-3; D is undetermined. The germline V gene encodes CDR1 SGDLS and CDR2 YYNGEE. V was trimmed by 0 bases and J by 0 bases, leaving 7 bases between them. This CDR3 region has 15 residues. CDR3 amino acids: CASSVGSVSGNTIYF. Here the CDR3 DNA reads TGTGCCAGCAGCGTAGGGTCAGTCTCTGGAAACACCATATATTTT.

The V gene is TRBV27, the J gene TRBJ2-7; 8 bases align to TRBD1. CDR3 length: 15 amino acids. Germline loops: CDR1 MNHEY, CDR2 SMNVEV (reference sequence). V lost 6 bases, J lost 0 bases, and 7 bases stayed unmatched. The CDR3 region is CASSNGQGFSYEQYF. DNA for the CDR3: TGTGCCAGCAGCAACGGACAGGGTTTCTCCTACGAGCAGTACTTC.

The chain joins TRBV3-1 (or the pseudogene TRBV3-2) to TRBJ2-1; TRBD2 is a possible D gene (6 bases). CDR1 and CDR2 (germline): LGHDT, YNNKEL (reference sequence). The V and J ends lost 1 base and 0 bases respectively, with 13 bases between them. This CDR3 spans 17 amino acids. CDR3 bases: TGTGCCAGCAGCCAAGTCGGGGGAGTAGTCTCCTACAATGAGCAGTTCTTC. Protein product: CASSQVGGVVSYNEQFF.

The chain recombines TRBV6-5 with TRBJ1-5, with D possibly matching TRBD1 (6 bases). Germline lookup yields CDR1 MNHEY and CDR2 SVGAGI. V was trimmed by 5 bases and J by 3 bases, leaving 14 bases between them. The CDR3 consists of 15 residues. The CDR3 bases are TGTGCCAGCAGTCCACGTGGACAGCCCAATCAGCCCCAGCATTTT. Amino acid sequence: CASSPRGQPNQPQHF.

The CDR3: CASSYGQGHEQYF. The CDR3 DNA sequence: TGTGCCAGCAGCTACGGACAGGGCCACGAGCAGTACTTC. The chain couples TRBV7-9 to TRBJ2-7, with TRBD1 matching over 8 bases. V trimming: 4 bases; J trimming: 5 bases; junction bases outside the gene matches: 4. Germline V CDR1 and CDR2: SEHNR, FQNEAQ (reference sequence). There are 13 residues in the CDR3.

The count of this clone is one. The V and J genes are TRBV19 and TRBJ2-7, with 9 bases lining up with TRBD1. CDR3 length: 15 residues. V was clipped by 4 bases and J by 4 bases; unmatched bases: 8. CDR1 and CDR2 (germline): LNHDA, SQIVND (reference sequence). DNA for the CDR3: TGTGCCAGTAGTACCACCGGACAGGGGAGGTACGAGCAGTACTTC. As protein: CASSTTGQGRYEQYF.

V gene TRBV21-1 combines with J gene TRBJ1-1. TRBV21-1 is a listed pseudogene. The CDR3 sequence is 16 residues long. The CDR3 DNA reads as TGTGCCAGCAGCAAAGAGGGGGGGATCCGGGACACTGAAGCTTTCTTT. Amino acid sequence: CASSKEGGIRDTEAFF.